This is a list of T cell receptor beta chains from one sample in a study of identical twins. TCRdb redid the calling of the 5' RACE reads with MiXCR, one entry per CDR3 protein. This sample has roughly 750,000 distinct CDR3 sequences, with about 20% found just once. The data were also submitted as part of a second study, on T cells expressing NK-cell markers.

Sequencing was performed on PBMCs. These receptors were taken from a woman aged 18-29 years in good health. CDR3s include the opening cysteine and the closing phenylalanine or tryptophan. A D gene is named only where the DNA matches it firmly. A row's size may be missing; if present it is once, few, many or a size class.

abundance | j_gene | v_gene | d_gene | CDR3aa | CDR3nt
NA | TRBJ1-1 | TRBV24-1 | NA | CAVSAGGNTEAFF | TGTGCCGTGTCCGCGGGGGGGAACACTGAAGCTTTCTTT
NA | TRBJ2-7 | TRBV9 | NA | CASSPLAGFPREQYF | TGTGCCAGCTCCCCCCTAGCAGGTTTCCCTCGGGAGCAGTACTTC
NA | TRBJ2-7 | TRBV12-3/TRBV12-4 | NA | CASSHLLRRGLSSYEQYF | TGTGCCAGCAGTCACCTTTTGCGGCGGGGCCTTAGCTCCTACGAGCAGTACTTC
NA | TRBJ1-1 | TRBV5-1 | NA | CATGGAEGGTEAFF | TGCGCCACCGGGGGCGCCGAAGGGGGCACTGAAGCTTTCTTT
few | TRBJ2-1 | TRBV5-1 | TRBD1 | CASSVTGGAYNEQFF | TGCGCCAGCAGCGTGACAGGGGGCGCCTACAATGAGCAGTTCTTC
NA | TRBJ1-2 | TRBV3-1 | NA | CATSVGFGYTF | TGTGCCACCAGCGTAGGTTTTGGCTACACCTTC
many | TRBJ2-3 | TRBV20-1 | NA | CSGGAGTDTQYF | TGCAGTGGGGGGGCCGGGACAGATACGCAGTATTTT
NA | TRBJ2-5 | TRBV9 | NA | CATGGQETQYF | TGTGCCACCGGAGGCCAAGAGACCCAGTACTTC
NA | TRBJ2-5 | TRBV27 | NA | CASSFTNQETQYF | TGTGCCAGCAGTTTCACGAACCAGGAGACCCAGTACTTC
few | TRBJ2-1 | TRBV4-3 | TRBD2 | CASSQDPSGTMKFF | TGCGCCAGCAGCCAAGACCCTAGCGGGACCATGAAGTTCTTC
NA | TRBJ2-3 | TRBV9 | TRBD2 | CASSPREGFMSDTQYF | TGTGCCAGCAGCCCTCGGGAGGGGTTTATGTCAGATACGCAGTATTTT
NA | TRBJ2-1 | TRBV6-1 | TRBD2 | CASTPGGRSAEQFF | TGTGCCAGCACCCCGGGGGGGCGGTCGGCTGAGCAGTTCTTC
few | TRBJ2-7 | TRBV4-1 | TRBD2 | CASSQEPSLAGGQQYF | TGCGCCAGCAGCCAAGAACCCTCTCTAGCGGGGGGCCAACAGTACTTC
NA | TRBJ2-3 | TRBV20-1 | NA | CSAEKPGLPFTQYF | TGCAGTGCGGAGAAACCGGGACTCCCGTTTACGCAGTATTTT
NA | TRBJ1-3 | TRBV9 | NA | CASTVGGAGNTIYF | TGTGCCAGCACCGTGGGGGGGGCTGGAAACACCATATATTTT
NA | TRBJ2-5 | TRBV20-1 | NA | CSASFGRPAYF | TGCAGTGCTAGCTTTGGGCGGCCAGCGTACTTC
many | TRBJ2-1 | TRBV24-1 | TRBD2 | CATSRTSGGNEQFF | TGTGCCACCAGTAGGACTAGCGGGGGAAATGAGCAGTTCTTC
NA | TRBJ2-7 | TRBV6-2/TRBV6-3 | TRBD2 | CASSYGTSGNYEQYF | TGTGCCAGCAGTTACGGGACTAGCGGGAACTACGAGCAGTACTTC
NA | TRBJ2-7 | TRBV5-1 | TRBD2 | CASSFAGTSVGEQYF | TGCGCCAGCAGCTTCGCCGGGACTAGCGTGGGCGAGCAGTACTTC
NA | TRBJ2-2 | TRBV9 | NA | CASSVAGAYTGELFF | TGTGCCAGCAGCGTAGCTGGGGCATACACCGGGGAGCTGTTTTTT
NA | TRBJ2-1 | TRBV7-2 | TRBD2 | CASSLAGIAGYNEQFF | TGTGCCAGCAGCTTAGCGGGAATAGCGGGCTACAATGAGCAGTTCTTC
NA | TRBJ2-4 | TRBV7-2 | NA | CASSHITGPAIQYF | TGTGCCAGCAGTCATATCACAGGGCCAGCCATTCAGTACTTC
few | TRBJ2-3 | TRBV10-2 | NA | CASSFTTSPTDTQYF | TGCGCCAGCAGCTTTACCACATCCCCCACAGATACGCAGTATTTT
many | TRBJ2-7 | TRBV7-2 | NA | CASSFSLVAYEQYF | TGTGCCAGCAGCTTTTCACTAGTTGCCTACGAGCAGTACTTC
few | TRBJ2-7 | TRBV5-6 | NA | CASSALDRPYEQYF | TGTGCCAGCAGCGCGCTCGACAGACCCTACGAGCAGTACTTC
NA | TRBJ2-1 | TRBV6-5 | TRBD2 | CASSVLAGGGNEQFF | TGTGCCAGCAGTGTACTAGCGGGGGGGGGCAATGAGCAGTTCTTC
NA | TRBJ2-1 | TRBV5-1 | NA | CASSPQGGGGNEQFF | TGCGCCAGCAGCCCTCAGGGGGGCGGGGGCAATGAGCAGTTCTTC
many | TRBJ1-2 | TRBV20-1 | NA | CSCGRENRGYTF | TGCAGTTGTGGGAGGGAGAATCGTGGCTACACCTTC
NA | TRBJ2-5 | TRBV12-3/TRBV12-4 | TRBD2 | CASSGGAGEETQYF | TGTGCCAGCAGCGGGGGGGCAGGCGAAGAGACCCAGTACTTC
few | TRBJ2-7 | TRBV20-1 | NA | CSVPFSGYPYEQYF | TGCAGTGTTCCTTTTTCAGGGTACCCCTACGAGCAGTACTTC
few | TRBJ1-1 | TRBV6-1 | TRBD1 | CASSRDRGLGAEAFF | TGTGCCAGCAGTAGGGACAGGGGGCTCGGCGCTGAAGCTTTCTTT
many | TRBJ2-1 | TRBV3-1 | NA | CASSRDERLLGEQFF | TGTGCCAGCAGCCGAGACGAACGGCTCCTCGGTGAGCAGTTCTTC
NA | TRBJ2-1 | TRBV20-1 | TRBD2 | CSARGERGVFEQFF | TGCAGTGCTAGAGGGGAGCGGGGGGTTTTTGAGCAGTTCTTC
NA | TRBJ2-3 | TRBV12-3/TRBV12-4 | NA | CASSATWDFQLYTDTQYF | TGTGCCAGCAGTGCCACGTGGGACTTTCAGTTATACACAGATACGCAGTATTTT